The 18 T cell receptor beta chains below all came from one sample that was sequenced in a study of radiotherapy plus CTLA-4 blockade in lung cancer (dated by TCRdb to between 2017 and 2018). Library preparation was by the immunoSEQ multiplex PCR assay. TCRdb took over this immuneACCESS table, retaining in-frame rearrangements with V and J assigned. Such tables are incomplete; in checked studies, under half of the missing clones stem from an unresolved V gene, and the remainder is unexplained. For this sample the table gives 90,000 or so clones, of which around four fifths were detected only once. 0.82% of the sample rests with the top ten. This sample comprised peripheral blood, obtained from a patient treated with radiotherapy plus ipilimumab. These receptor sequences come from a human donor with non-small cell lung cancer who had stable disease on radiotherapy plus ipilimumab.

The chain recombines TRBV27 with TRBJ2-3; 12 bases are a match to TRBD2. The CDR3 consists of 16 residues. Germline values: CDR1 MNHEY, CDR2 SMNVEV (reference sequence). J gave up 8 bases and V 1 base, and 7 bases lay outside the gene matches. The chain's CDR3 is CASSLLSSGRAGTQYF. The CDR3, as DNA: TGTGCCAGCAGTTTATTGTCTAGCGGGAGGGCGGGTACGCAGTATTTT.

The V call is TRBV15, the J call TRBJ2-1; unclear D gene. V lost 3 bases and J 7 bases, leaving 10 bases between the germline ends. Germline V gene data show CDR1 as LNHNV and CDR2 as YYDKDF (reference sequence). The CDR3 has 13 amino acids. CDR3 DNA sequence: TGTGCCACCAGCAGCCCGACTTTTAATGAGCAGTTCTTC. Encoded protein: CATSSPTFNEQFF.

The CDR3 is CASSPRDQGPDGYTF. The CDR3 DNA reads as TGTGCCAGCTCACCACGTGATCAGGGGCCGGATGGCTACACCTTC. This chain connects TRBV18 to TRBJ1-2; TRBD1 is a possible D gene (6 bases). The CDR3 loop spans 15 amino acids. CDR1 and CDR2 from the germline V gene are KGHSH and LQKENI. The V end lost 1 base, the J end lost 6 bases, and 15 bases lay between the germline ends.

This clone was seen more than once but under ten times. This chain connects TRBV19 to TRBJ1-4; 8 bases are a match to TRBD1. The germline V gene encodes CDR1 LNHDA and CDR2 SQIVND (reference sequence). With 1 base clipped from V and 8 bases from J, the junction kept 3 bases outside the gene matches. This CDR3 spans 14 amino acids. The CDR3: CASSIGTGKEKLFF. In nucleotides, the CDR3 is TGTGCCAGTAGTATAGGGACAGGGAAAGAAAAACTGTTTTTT.

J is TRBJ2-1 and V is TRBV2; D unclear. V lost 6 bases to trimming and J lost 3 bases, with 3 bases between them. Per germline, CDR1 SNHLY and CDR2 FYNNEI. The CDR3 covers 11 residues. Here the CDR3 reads CASRDYNEQFF. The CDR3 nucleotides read TGTGCCAGCAGGGACTACAATGAGCAGTTCTTC.

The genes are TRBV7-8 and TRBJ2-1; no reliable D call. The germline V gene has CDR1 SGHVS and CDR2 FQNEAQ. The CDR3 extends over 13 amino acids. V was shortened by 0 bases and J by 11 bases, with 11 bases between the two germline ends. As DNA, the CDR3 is TGTGCCAGCAGCTTAGCGCACCAGCAGAAGCAGTTCTTC. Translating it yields CASSLAHQQKQFF.

CDR3 protein: CAISDGDRGNEQYF. The CDR3 DNA reads as TGTGCCATCAGTGACGGGGACAGGGGGAACGAGCAGTACTTC. The V gene is TRBV10-3, the J gene TRBJ2-7; TRBD1 agrees at 11 bases. Germline values: CDR1 ENHRY, CDR2 SYGVKD. The CDR3 is 14 amino acids. Trimming cost V 3 bases and J 5 bases; bases outside gene matches: 3.

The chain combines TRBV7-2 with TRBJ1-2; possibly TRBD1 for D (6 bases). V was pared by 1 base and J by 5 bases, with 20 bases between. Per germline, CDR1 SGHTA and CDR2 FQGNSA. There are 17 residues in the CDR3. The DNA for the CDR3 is TGTGCCAGCAGCTTAGAGGCAGGGGTCGCTCGACCATATGGCTACACCTTC. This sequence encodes CASSLEAGVARPYGYTF.

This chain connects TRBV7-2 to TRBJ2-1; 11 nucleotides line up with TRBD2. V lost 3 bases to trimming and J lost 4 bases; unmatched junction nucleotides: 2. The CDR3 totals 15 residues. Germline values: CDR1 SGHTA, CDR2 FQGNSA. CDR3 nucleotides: TGTGCCAGCAGCTTCACTAGCGGGGGATACAATGAGCAGTTCTTC. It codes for CASSFTSGGYNEQFF. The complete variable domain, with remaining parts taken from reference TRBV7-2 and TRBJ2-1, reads GAGVSQSPSNKVTEKGKDVELRCDPISGHTALYWYRQSLGQGLEFLIYFQGNSAPDKSGLPSDRFSAERTGGSVSTLTIQRTQQEDSAVYLCASSFTSGGYNEQFFGPGTRLTVL.

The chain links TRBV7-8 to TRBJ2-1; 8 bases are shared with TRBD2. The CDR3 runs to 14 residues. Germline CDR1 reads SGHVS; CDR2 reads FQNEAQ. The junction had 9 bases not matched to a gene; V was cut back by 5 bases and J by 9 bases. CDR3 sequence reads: CASSPQTSAGEQFF. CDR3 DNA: TGTGCCAGCAGCCCCCAGACTAGCGCCGGTGAGCAGTTCTTC.

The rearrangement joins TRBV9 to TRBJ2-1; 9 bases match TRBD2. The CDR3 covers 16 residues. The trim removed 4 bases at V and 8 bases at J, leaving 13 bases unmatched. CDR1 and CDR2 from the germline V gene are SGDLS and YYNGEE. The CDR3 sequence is CASSTSFSGRGDEQFF. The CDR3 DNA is TGTGCCAGCAGCACCTCCTTTAGCGGGAGAGGGGATGAGCAGTTCTTC.

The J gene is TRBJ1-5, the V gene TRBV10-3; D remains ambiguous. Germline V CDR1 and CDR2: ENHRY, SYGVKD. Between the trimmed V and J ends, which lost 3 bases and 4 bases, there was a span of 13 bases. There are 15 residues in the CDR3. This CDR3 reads CAISEGFIKNQPQHF. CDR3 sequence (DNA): TGTGCCATCAGTGAAGGGTTTATAAAGAATCAGCCCCAGCATTTT.

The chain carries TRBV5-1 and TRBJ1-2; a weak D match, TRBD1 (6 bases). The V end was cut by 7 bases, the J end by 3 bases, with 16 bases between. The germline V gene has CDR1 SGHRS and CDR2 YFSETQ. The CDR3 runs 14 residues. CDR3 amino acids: CASGGGPRDYGYTF. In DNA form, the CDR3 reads TGCGCCAGCGGGGGGGGGCCACGGGACTATGGCTACACCTTC.

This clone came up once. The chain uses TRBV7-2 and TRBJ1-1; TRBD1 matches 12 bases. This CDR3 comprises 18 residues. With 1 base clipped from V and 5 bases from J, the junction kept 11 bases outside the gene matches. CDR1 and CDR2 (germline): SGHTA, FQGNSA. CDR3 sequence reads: CASSLVSGTGGSRTEAFF. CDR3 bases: TGTGCCAGCAGCTTAGTTTCCGGGACAGGGGGCTCTCGGACTGAAGCTTTCTTT.

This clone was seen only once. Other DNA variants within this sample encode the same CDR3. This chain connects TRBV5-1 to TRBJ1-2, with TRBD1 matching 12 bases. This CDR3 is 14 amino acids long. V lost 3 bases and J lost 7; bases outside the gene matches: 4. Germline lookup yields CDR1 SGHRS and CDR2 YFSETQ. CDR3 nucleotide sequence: TGCGCCAGCAGCTATGGGACAGGGGGCAGTGGCTACACCTTC. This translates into CASSYGTGGSGYTF.

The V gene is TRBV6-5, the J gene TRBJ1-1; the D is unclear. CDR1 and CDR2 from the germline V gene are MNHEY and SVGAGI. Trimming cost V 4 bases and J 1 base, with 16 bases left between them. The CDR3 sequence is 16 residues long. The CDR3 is CASSLWRERSNTEAFF. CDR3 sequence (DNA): TGTGCCAGCAGTTTGTGGAGGGAGCGGTCGAACACTGAAGCTTTCTTT.

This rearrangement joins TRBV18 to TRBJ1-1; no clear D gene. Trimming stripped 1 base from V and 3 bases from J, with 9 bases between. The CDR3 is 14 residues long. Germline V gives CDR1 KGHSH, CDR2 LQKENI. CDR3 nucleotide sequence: TGTGCCAGCTCACCACAACGGCCCCACACTGAAGCTTTCTTT. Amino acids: CASSPQRPHTEAFF.

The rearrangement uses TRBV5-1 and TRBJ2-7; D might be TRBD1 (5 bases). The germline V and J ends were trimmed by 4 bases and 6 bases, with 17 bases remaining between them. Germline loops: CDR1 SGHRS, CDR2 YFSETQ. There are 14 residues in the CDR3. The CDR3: CASSPSGYPSEQYF. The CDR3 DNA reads TGCGCCAGCAGCCCCTCAGGGTACCCATCCGAGCAGTACTTC.